This T cell receptor (beta chain) was obtained from a study of blood T cell repertoires in COVID-19 (dated by TCRdb to the early 2020s). Concerning the study at large: Collaborator samples came from the United States, Italy and Spain and covered acute and convalescent phases of COVID-19. Where HLA class I and class II types were available, the types were taken from metadata supplied by the sample provider, not from assay-based typing. The sample metadata nearly always contained a de-identified subject ID, COVID-19 status, age in years and sex. Samples were obtained from the ongoing ImmuneRACE study (first 160 participants) and from 1,200 or so subjects provided by 6 global collaborators. Subjects who had been exposed to COVID-19, were actively infected with it, or had recovered from it provided the deeply sampled blood TCRbeta repertoires that made up the dataset. The repertoires were made available in a free public database intended to serve as a resource for research on the immune response to SARS-CoV-2. The material from the prospective study consisted of cDNA or gDNA derived from T cells, B-cell-depleted T cells, or PBMCs.

The CDR3 has 17 amino acids, counting the end cysteine and phenylalanine. Only the CDR3 DNA is retained, 51 bases long and in frame from the first base. V sheds 1 base and J sheds 5 bases, leaving 20 bases between their ends. For CDR1 and CDR2, the germline V gene lists SGHAT and FQNNGV. Each collaborating institution followed its own protocols to collect whole blood in K2EDTA tubes. For TCRbeta analysis, collaborators shipped samples as frozen whole blood, isolated PBMCs, or DNA extracted from either of those sample types. Here is what the overall study found, with its caveats: The quantity of clinical and demographic metadata differed by source and by participant and was supplied without curation.

Worth noting for this clone: Its antigen target is currently unknown. No much larger clone is present one base from it, and per-base qualities are unavailable.

TCRbeta CDR3 regions were amplified from genomic DNA by means of the immunoSEQ Assay, a bias-controlled multiplex PCR. In the authors' own workflow: Nucleated cell counts per sample were estimated from amplification of reference gene primers within the assay. To quantify the absolute abundance of each unique TCRbeta CDR3 rearrangement, sequence reads were collapsed and filtered. For each sample, productive Simpson clonality was calculated by taking the square root of Simpson's diversity index across productive rearrangements. TCRdb holds this immuneACCESS table with in-frame rearrangements only. Some clones are missing; in checked studies, unresolved V genes explain under half, and the rest has no known cause. V and J calls and clone size come straight from that table; D and trimming were deduced from the DNA. The sample has about 98,000 clones on record, 75% to 85% of them singletons. Around 4.1% of the sample goes to the ten largest clones.

The receptor comes from a man in his sixties with acute or convalescent COVID-19. The chain links TRBV11-2 with TRBJ1-1; the D gene is perhaps TRBD1, on 5 matching bases. Sequencing used peripheral blood. The DNA sequence follows: TGTGCCAGCAGCTTAGGTAGGCTATCGGGGGATCGGACTGAAGCTTTCTTT. Protein translation: CASSLGRLSGDRTEAFF.